This paragraph covers one T cell receptor (beta chain) sequence. The CDR3 totals 14 residues. V was shortened by 5 bases and J by 1 base, with 11 bases between the two germline ends. In germline, CDR1 is LNHDA, CDR2 SQIVND (reference sequence). The data derive from a study of OX40 agonist ivuxolimab in advanced cancers. Using immunoSEQ multiplex PCR, the repertoire was profiled, and TCRdb retains in-frame clones only, with some absent. The sample lists over 35,000 clones, more than 75% seen once, with 35% to 40% in the top ten. This chain joins TRBV19 and TRBJ1-1; a weak D match, TRBD1 (6 bases). The clonotype originates from an adult with an advanced solid tumor such as melanoma, head and neck, liver or kidney cancer. Sequenced here: CD4+ or CD8+ T cells sorted from blood, sampled in a trial of the OX40 agonist ivuxolimab. For the CDR3, the DNA is TGTGCCAGTAGTCACCGGGGACAGAACACTGAAGCTTTCTTT. Protein product: CASSHRGQNTEAFF. Complete variable domain (other parts from reference TRBV19 and TRBJ1-1): DGGITQSPKYLFRKEGQNVTLSCEQNLNHDAMYWYRQDPGQGLRLIYYSQIVNDFQKGDIAEGYSVSREKKESFPLTVTSAQKNPTAFYLCASSHRGQNTEAFFGQGTRLTVV.